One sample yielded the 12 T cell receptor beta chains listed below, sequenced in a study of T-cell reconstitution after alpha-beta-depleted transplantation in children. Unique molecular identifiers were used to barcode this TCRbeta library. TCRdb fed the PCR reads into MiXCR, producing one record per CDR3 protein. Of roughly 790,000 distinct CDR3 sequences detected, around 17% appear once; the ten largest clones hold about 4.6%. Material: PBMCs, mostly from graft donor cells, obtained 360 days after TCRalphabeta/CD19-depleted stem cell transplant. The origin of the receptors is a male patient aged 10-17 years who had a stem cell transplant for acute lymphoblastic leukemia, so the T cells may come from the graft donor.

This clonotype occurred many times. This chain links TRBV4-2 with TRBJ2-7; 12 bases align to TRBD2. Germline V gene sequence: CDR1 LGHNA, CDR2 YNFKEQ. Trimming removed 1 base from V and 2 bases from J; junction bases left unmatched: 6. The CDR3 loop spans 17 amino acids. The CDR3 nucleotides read TGTGCCAGCAGCCAAGGGCTACTAGCGGGAGGTACCTACGAGCAGTACTTC. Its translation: CASSQGLLAGGTYEQYF.

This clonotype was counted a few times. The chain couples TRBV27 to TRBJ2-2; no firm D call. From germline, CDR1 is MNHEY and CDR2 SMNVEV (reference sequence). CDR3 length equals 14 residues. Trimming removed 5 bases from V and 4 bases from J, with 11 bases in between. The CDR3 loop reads CASSPIRTTGELFF. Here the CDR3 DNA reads TGTGCCAGCAGTCCAATCAGGACCACCGGGGAGCTGTTTTTT.

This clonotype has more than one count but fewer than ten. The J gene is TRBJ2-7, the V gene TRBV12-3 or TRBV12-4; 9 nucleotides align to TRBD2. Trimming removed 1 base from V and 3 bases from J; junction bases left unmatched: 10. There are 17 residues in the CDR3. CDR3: CASSLGAGGRSIYEQYF. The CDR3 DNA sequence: TGTGCCAGCAGTTTAGGGGCGGGAGGGAGATCGATCTACGAGCAGTACTTC.

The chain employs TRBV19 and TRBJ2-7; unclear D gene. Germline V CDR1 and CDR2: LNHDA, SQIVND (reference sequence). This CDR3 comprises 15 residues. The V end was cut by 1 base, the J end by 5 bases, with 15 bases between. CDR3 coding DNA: TGTGCCAGTAGTATAGGGCCCATCTACCTCCACGAGCAGTACTTC. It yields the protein CASSIGPIYLHEQYF.

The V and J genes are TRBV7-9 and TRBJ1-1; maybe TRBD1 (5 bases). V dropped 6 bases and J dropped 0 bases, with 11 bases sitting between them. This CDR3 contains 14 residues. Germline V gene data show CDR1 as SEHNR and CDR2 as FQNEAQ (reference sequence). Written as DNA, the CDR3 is TGTGCCAGCAGACCAGGGTTTATGAACACTGAAGCTTTCTTT. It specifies CASRPGFMNTEAFF.

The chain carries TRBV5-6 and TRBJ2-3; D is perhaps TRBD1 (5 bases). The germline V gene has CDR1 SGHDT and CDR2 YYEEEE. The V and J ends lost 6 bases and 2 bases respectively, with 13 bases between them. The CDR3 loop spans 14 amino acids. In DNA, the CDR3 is TGTGCCAGCATTTCTCAGGGTTCCACAGATACGCAGTATTTT. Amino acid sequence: CASISQGSTDTQYF.

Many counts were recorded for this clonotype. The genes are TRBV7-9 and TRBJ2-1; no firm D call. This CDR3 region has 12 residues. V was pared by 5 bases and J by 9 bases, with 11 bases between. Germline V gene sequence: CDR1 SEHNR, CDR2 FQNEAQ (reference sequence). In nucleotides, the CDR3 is TGTGCCAGCAGCCCCGGCGTGGGTGAGCAGTTCTTC. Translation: CASSPGVGEQFF.

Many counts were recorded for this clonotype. The CDR3 protein is CASYLLAGIWRQETQYF. The CDR3, as DNA: TGTGCCAGCTACCTCTTGGCCGGAATATGGCGCCAAGAGACCCAGTACTTC. The chain combines TRBV25-1 with TRBJ2-5; the D is unclear. Between the trimmed V and J ends, which lost 8 bases and 1 base, there was a span of 23 bases. This CDR3 spans 17 amino acids. Germline assignment: CDR1 MGHDK and CDR2 SYGVNS.

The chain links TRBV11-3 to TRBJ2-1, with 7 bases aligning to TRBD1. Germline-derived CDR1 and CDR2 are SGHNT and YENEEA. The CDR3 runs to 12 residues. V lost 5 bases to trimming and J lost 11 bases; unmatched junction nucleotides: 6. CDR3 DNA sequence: TGTGCCAGCAGCCGAGGGACAGTGAAGCAGTTCTTC. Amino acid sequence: CASSRGTVKQFF.

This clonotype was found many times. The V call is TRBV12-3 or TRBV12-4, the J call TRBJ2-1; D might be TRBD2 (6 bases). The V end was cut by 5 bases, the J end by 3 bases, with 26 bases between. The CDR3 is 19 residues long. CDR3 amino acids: CASSHPSPHSGGVYNEQFF. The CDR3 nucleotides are TGTGCCAGCAGTCACCCCTCCCCCCATAGCGGAGGGGTCTACAATGAGCAGTTCTTC.

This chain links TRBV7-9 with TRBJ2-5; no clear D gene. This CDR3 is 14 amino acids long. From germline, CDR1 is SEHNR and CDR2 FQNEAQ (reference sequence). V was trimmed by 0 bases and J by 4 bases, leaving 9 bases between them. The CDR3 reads CASSLAWRGETQYF. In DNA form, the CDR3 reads TGTGCCAGCAGCTTAGCGTGGCGCGGAGAGACCCAGTACTTC.

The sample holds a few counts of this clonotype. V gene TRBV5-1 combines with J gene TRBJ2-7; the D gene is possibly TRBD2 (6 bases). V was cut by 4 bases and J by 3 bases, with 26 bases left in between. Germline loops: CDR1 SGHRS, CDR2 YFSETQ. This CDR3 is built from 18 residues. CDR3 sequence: CASSLPNFPGLVLYEQYF. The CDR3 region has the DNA TGCGCCAGCAGCCTACCTAATTTCCCGGGACTGGTCCTCTACGAGCAGTACTTC.